Listed below are T cell receptor beta chains from one sample, sequenced in a study of cytotoxic CD8 clonotypes in ibrutinib-treated CLL. Profiled with immunoSEQ multiplex PCR; TCRdb holds only in-frame clones, not every one. The data hold around 140,000 clones, with about 78% observed a single time. The source was PBMCs, collected after 24 months of ibrutinib treatment. The receptors derive from a human donor with chronic lymphocytic leukemia. CDR3s include the opening cysteine and the closing phenylalanine or tryptophan. Only part of the rows carry a size: once, few, many, or a class if the clone is expanded.

V	size	J	length	CDR3
TRBV4-3	.	TRBJ2-3	15	CASSQEGAAGDTQYF
TRBV18	.	TRBJ2-7	15	CASSPQDSHSYEQYF
TRBV5-1	.	TRBJ1-1	14	CASTENRVLDEAFF
TRBV5-1	.	TRBJ2-7	15	CASSLGGPPSYEQYF
TRBV5-8	few	TRBJ2-2	11	CASSLFGELFF
TRBV5-1	few	TRBJ2-1	13	CAKNHRRYNEQFF
TRBV11-2	.	TRBJ2-2	17	CASSLGLLRDSTGELFF
TRBV6-1	few	TRBJ2-7	16	CASSEMGGVADYEQYF
TRBV28	.	TRBJ1-1	13	CASRKTGNTEAFF
TRBV9	.	TRBJ2-7	13	CASSVVGGHEQYF
TRBV9	.	.	14	CASSVAGAGDTQHF
TRBV19	.	TRBJ2-3	15	CASTPGPGRTDTQYF
TRBV28	once	TRBJ2-5	15	CASSLRGGETETQYF
TRBV6-5	.	TRBJ1-2	13	CASGVREGYGYTF
TRBV5-1	once	TRBJ1-3	14	CASSLGTSGNTIYF
TRBV7-3	.	TRBJ2-1	16	CASSLTATSSYNEQFF
TRBV7-2	.	TRBJ2-3	11	CASSSRDTQYF
TRBV10-2	.	TRBJ2-3	13	CASSERRGDTQYF
TRBV19	.	TRBJ1-2	14	CASTIAADPYGYTF
TRBV5-6	.	TRBJ2-2	15	CASSWGGSLAGELFF
TRBV7-9	.	TRBJ2-2	15	CASSTGTGYSGELFF
TRBV7-2	once	TRBJ1-4	17	CASSLPYGLKGGEKLFF
TRBV10-3	.	TRBJ1-1	16	CAITAGTGLMNTEAFF
TRBV6-4	.	TRBJ2-5	11	CAIGGWETQYF
TRBV6-1	.	TRBJ2-7	14	CASRSGTGGRRQYF
TRBV4-3	few	TRBJ1-4	13	CASSQVSGEKLFF
TRBV5-6	.	TRBJ2-5	13	CASSLVGVPTQYF
TRBV19	.	TRBJ2-7	14	CASSTGLDSYEQYF
TRBV7-3	.	TRBJ2-1	15	CASSSTSGSVNEQFF
TRBV5-1	.	TRBJ2-3	13	CASTQSPPDTQYF
TRBV10-3	.	TRBJ1-2	15	CAISEPGSANYGYTF
TRBV9	.	TRBJ2-7	15	CASSVGPGTAYEQYF
TRBV7-3	.	TRBJ1-3	15	CASSSQGASGNTIYF
TRBV18	.	TRBJ1-1	14	CASSGRGQNTEAFF
TRBV7-8	many	TRBJ2-4	14	CASSLSGVWNIQYF
TRBV18	.	TRBJ1-5	15	CASSLRQDSNQPQHF
TRBV4-2	.	TRBJ1-3	19	CASSQDFGTATGSGNTIYF
TRBV25-1	.	TRBJ2-7	16	CASSALGAEGGGEQYF
TRBV7-3	.	TRBJ2-5	18	CASSPPIGLAGAGETQYF
TRBV6-5	.	TRBJ1-5	15	CASSYSSGSNQPQHF
TRBV7-6	few	TRBJ2-7	14	CASSRTGGAYEQYF
TRBV7-2	.	TRBJ2-3	14	CASSPLGTGATQYF
TRBV6-5	.	TRBJ1-2	14	CASSPRGTGTGYTF
TRBV7-9	.	TRBJ1-4	15	CASSRHTSTNEKLFF
TRBV5-1	.	TRBJ2-1	18	CASSSGTSGSGGYNEQFF
TRBV19	.	TRBJ2-3	15	CASSIPGGGTDTQYF
TRBV2	.	TRBJ2-7	13	CASSRGGTYEQYF
TRBV11-1	.	TRBJ2-2	16	CASSRTSGANTGELFF
TRBV4-2	.	TRBJ2-4	16	CASSQGRGGAKNIQYF
TRBV7-3	once	TRBJ2-1	15	CASSLGQPPHNEQFF
TRBV28	.	TRBJ1-6	18	CASSLPTGASSYNSPLHF
TRBV6-1	.	TRBJ1-5	17	CASSEVGWGYSNQPQHF
TRBV30	.	TRBJ1-5	13	CAWSGSLNQPQHF